What follows are 7 T cell receptor beta chains derived from one specimen sequenced in a study. TCRdb's copy holds only in-frame clones and misses some; the assay was immunoSEQ multiplex PCR. This repertoire shows approximately 70,000 clones, approximately 92% found once; its top ten account for roughly 4.5%. Sequenced sample: PBMCs. The origin of the receptors is a man aged 35 to 55 with rheumatoid arthritis.

This clone was counted a few times. The J gene is TRBJ1-5, the V gene TRBV18; the D gene is possibly TRBD1 (5 bases). CDR3 length: 14 amino acids. The germline V and J ends were trimmed by 3 bases and 4 bases, with 10 bases remaining between them. Germline CDR1 KGHSH, CDR2 LQKENI. CDR3 bases: TGTGCCAGCTCACCGAAGACAGATAATCAGCCCCAGCATTTT. Translation: CASSPKTDNQPQHF.

The chain is built from TRBV5-1 and TRBJ1-1; D is undetermined. The CDR3 is made up of 14 amino acids. Trimming shortened V by 0 bases and J by 4 bases, and 10 bases separated the two germline ends. Germline V lookup: CDR1 SGHRS, CDR2 YFSETQ. The CDR3, as DNA: TGCGCCAGCAGCTTGGGTGCGGGGAGCACTGAAGCTTTCTTT. Amino acids: CASSLGAGSTEAFF.

The chain links TRBV7-6 to TRBJ1-4, with 9 bases that match TRBD1. Per germline, CDR1 SGHVS and CDR2 FNYEAQ. The CDR3 runs 16 residues. V shed 1 base, J shed 8 bases, and the junction held 8 bases outside the gene matches. The CDR3 protein is CASSLVTGGAGEKLFF. The CDR3 nucleotides read TGTGCCAGCAGCTTAGTTACAGGGGGCGCAGGGGAAAAACTGTTTTTT.

This clone has only a few counts. The chain couples TRBV4-1 to TRBJ1-2, with D possibly matching TRBD1 (5 bases). The CDR3 extends over 15 amino acids. V was cut by 0 bases and J by 2 bases, with 10 bases left in between. The germline V gene encodes CDR1 MGHRA and CDR2 YSYEKL. This CDR3 reads CASSQDRGWNYGYTF. CDR3 nucleotide sequence: TGCGCCAGCAGCCAAGATAGGGGCTGGAACTATGGCTACACCTTC.

CDR3 sequence reads: CASSIDIEDTQYF. In nucleotides, the CDR3 is TGTGCCAGTAGTATAGATATAGAAGATACGCAGTATTTT. J is TRBJ2-3 and V is TRBV19; D gene uncertain. The germline CDR1 and CDR2 sequences are LNHDA and SQIVND (reference sequence). CDR3 length: 13 residues. Trimming removed 0 bases at V and 5 bases at J, with 6 bases between.

This chain joins TRBV30 and TRBJ2-3; D is perhaps TRBD2 (5 bases). The CDR3 totals 13 residues. CDR1 is GTSNPN and CDR2 is SVGIG in the germline V gene (reference sequence). Trimming removed 3 bases at V and 5 bases at J, with 12 bases between. The CDR3 DNA reads as TGTGCCTGGAGGGAGGACTTGAGAGATACGCAGTATTTT. Its translation: CAWREDLRDTQYF.

This clone came up once. V usage is TRBV3-1 (or the pseudogene TRBV3-2) and J usage is TRBJ2-7; a weak D match, TRBD1 (5 bases). CDR1 is LGHDT, CDR2 YNNKEL, per germline (reference sequence). The V and J ends lost 0 bases and 1 base respectively, with 10 bases between them. The CDR3 covers 15 residues. The CDR3 sequence is CASSQDEQASYEQYF. CDR3 DNA sequence: TGTGCCAGCAGCCAAGATGAACAGGCGTCCTACGAGCAGTACTTC.